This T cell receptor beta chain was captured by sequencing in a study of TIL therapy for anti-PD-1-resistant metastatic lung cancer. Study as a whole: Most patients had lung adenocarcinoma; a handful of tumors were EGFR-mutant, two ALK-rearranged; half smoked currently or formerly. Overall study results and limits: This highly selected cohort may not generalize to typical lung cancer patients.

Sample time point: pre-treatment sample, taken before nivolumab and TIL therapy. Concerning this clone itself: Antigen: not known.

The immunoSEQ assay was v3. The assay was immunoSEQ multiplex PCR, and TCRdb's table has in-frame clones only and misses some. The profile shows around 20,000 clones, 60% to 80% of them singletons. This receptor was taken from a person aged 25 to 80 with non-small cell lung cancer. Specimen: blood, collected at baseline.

As DNA, the CDR3 is TGCAGCGTTGGGGGTCGAGGGGAGTCCGGAGATTATGGCTACACCTTC. Protein product: CSVGGRGESGDYGYTF. This chain joins TRBV29-1 and TRBJ1-2, with TRBD1 as a possible D gene (5 bases). There are 16 residues in the CDR3. Germline V lookup: CDR1 SQVTM, CDR2 ANQGSEA. Trimming removed 4 bases from V and 5 bases from J, with 23 bases in between.